This T cell receptor beta chain originates from a study of CD8+CD57+ T cells in acquired aplastic anemia. Across the whole study: On average, sorted CD4+ and CD8+ cells gave approximately 3.1 ug of DNA. Study results and caveats: The study identified about 30 CD8+ CDR3 sequences shared by patients and controls.

Trimming removed 6 bases from V and 3 bases from J; junction bases left unmatched: 16. The CDR3 loop spans 18 amino acids. CDR1 and CDR2 from the germline V gene are SNHLY and FYNNEI. Both TCR beta VDJ combination and CDR3 sequence profiling were carried out. Genomic DNA was the template for this profiling. Each CDR3 protein gets one entry after TCRdb re-called the reads with MiXCR. This sample has roughly 500,000 distinct CDR3 sequences; around 33% occur once, and the top ten carry roughly 0.89%. Patients who underwent sequencing had shown CD8+CD57+ cell expansion by flow cytometry. The patients, all of them, had severe acquired aplastic anemia. No patient had been given any therapy when blood was sampled. On this clonotype: Its antigen remains unidentified.

Sequencing was performed on sorted CD4+, CD8+, or CD8+CD57+ T cells (not recorded which) from PBMCs. The genes are TRBV2 and TRBJ1-4, with 7 bases that match TRBD1. The TCR sequence derives from a human donor with aplastic anemia. CDR3 in amino acids: CASSAVTKLGTANEKLFF. The CDR3, as DNA: TGTGCCAGCAGCGCTGTCACTAAACTGGGGACAGCTAATGAAAAACTGTTTTTT.